This TCR beta chain derives from a study of blood T cells in healthy people across ages. Primers used in a second PCR of roughly 7 to 12 cycles were a sample-barcoded 5' primer and a J-beta primer mix. In TCRdb, the 5' RACE reads were re-called with MiXCR into one record per CDR3 protein. The sample includes about 720,000 distinct CDR3 sequences, 22% of them seen just once. This clonotype was detected only a few times. The germline V gene has CDR1 DFQATT and CDR2 SNEGSKA (reference sequence). CDR3 length: 16 residues. The germline V and J ends were trimmed by 6 bases and 0 bases, with 19 bases remaining between them.

Sequences were obtained from blood. The sequence was obtained from a man in his sixties or seventies in good health. This chain links TRBV20-1 with TRBJ2-3; D may match TRBD1 or TRBD2 (5 bases each). The chain's CDR3 is CSALNIIRDSTDTQYF. As DNA, the CDR3 is TGCAGTGCACTGAACATAATTCGGGACAGCACAGATACGCAGTATTTT.